One and the same sample provided the 15 T cell receptor beta chains below, sequenced in a study of neoadjuvant anti-PD-1 for oral cavity cancer. TCRdb's table, derived via immunoSEQ multiplex PCR, lists solely in-frame clones and lacks some. The table lists around 32,000 clones, about 77% of them singletons, with about 3.4% in the top ten. Time point described: after neoadjuvant nivolumab, at surgical resection. The sequenced sample was PBMCs, obtained after nivolumab (anti-PD-1) treatment. The receptors derive from a person aged 40 to 85 with oral cavity squamous cell carcinoma.

The chain recombines TRBV5-8 with TRBJ2-3; no definite D call. Germline V CDR1 and CDR2: SGHTS, YDEGEE. The CDR3 is 14 residues long. V dropped 1 base and J dropped 1 base, with 7 bases sitting between them. In DNA form, the CDR3 reads TGTGCCAGCAGCTTGAGTCTAGGCACAGATACGCAGTATTTT. Residues: CASSLSLGTDTQYF.

The chain recombines TRBV4-3 with TRBJ1-6; 7 bases are a match to TRBD1. Trimming at V came to 1 base and at J to 9 bases, leaving 9 bases not matched to a gene. CDR1 LGHNA and CDR2 YSLEER come from the germline V gene. CDR3 length equals 16 residues. The CDR3 DNA sequence: TGCGCCAGCAGCCAAGCCCCAGGGACAGTCGGTTCACCCCTCCACTTT. Its translation is CASSQAPGTVGSPLHF.

This chain joins TRBV7-9 and TRBJ2-7; no clear D gene. The CDR3 is made up of 13 amino acids. Germline lookup yields CDR1 SEHNR and CDR2 FQNEAQ (reference sequence). V was trimmed by 4 bases and J by 4 bases, leaving 11 bases between them. The CDR3 DNA follows: TGTGCCAGCAGCTCCGGCAGGTTTTACGAGCAGTACTTC. Translation gives CASSSGRFYEQYF.

Only one count was recorded for this clone. This chain joins TRBV6-6 and TRBJ1-4, with TRBD1 as a possible D gene (6 bases). V lost 6 bases and J 5 bases, leaving 7 bases between the germline ends. Germline-derived CDR1 and CDR2 are MNHNY and SVGAGI (reference sequence). The CDR3 is 12 amino acids. CDR3 DNA: TGTGCCAGCAGAGGGGGAAATGAAAAACTGTTTTTT. It codes for CASRGGNEKLFF.

The chain is built from TRBV10-2 and TRBJ2-7, with TRBD1 matching over 11 bases. J gave up 1 base and V 9 bases, and 8 bases lay outside the gene matches. This CDR3 region has 15 residues. CDR1 and CDR2 (germline): WSHSY, SAAADI. CDR3 coding DNA: TGCGCCAGTGGACAGGGGGCGCGGTCGTCCTACGAGCAGTACTTC. It encodes CASGQGARSSYEQYF.

This chain links TRBV4-1 with TRBJ2-4, with D possibly matching TRBD1 (8 bases). Looked up from germline, CDR1 is MGHRA and CDR2 is YSYEKL. This CDR3 spans 15 amino acids. The V and J ends lost 2 bases and 8 bases respectively, with 16 bases between them. The CDR3 DNA is TGCGCCAGCAGCCAAAGAACACAGGGGGGGGACATTCAGTACTTC. Translation gives CASSQRTQGGDIQYF.

This clone was seen more than once but under ten times. The rearrangement links TRBV29-1 to TRBJ2-2; no definite D call. CDR1 is SQVTM, CDR2 ANQGSEA, per germline. CDR3 size: 13 residues. Trimming took 8 bases from V and 5 from J, leaving 15 bases between them. Here the CDR3 reads CSSRTDRTGELFF. CDR3 nucleotides: TGCAGCTCCAGGACCGATCGGACCGGGGAGCTGTTTTTT.

V and J are TRBV9 and TRBJ1-4; D not certain. Trimming took 3 bases from V and 0 from J, leaving 9 bases between them. Germline V lookup: CDR1 SGDLS, CDR2 YYNGEE. The CDR3 totals 15 residues. CDR3 sequence: CASSARRATNEKLFF. The CDR3 nucleotides are TGTGCCAGCAGCGCCCGACGAGCAACTAATGAAAAACTGTTTTTT.

The chain employs TRBV7-9 and TRBJ2-3; D is unclear. With 5 bases removed from V and 6 bases from J, the gap between germline ends came to 15 bases. The germline CDR1 and CDR2 sequences are SEHNR and FQNEAQ (reference sequence). CDR3 size: 14 residues. This CDR3 reads CASSPSPSWDTQYF. CDR3 coding DNA: TGTGCCAGCAGCCCCTCCCCGAGTTGGGATACGCAGTATTTT.

This chain joins TRBV30 and TRBJ2-3, with D maybe TRBD2 (6 bases). This CDR3 is 13 amino acids long. From germline, CDR1 is GTSNPN and CDR2 SVGIG (reference sequence). Trimming took 0 bases from V and 12 from J, leaving 16 bases between them. CDR3 loop: CAWSVQEGEVQYF. The CDR3 DNA sequence: TGTGCCTGGAGTGTACAGGAGGGAGAGGTCCAGTATTTT. Full variable domain (rest looked up from reference TRBV30 and TRBJ2-3): SQTIHQWPATLVQPVGSPLSLECTVEGTSNPNLYWYRQAAGRGLQLLFYSVGIGQISSEVPQNLSASRPQDRQFILSSKKLLLSDSGFYLCAWSVQEGEVQYFGPGTRLTVL.

This chain links TRBV5-1 with TRBJ1-6; the D is unclear. The germline V gene has CDR1 SGHRS and CDR2 YFSETQ. V gave up 2 bases and J gave up 9 bases, with 12 bases separating them. This CDR3 comprises 14 residues. CDR3 sequence (DNA): TGCGCCAGCAGCTTAGCGGTGGGGTCTTCACCCCTCCACTTT. Translated: CASSLAVGSSPLHF.

In DNA, the CDR3 is TGTGCCAGCAGTGCCCCAGGGTCTAGCAATCAGCCCCAGCATTTT. This codes for CASSAPGSSNQPQHF. V usage is TRBV6-1 and J usage is TRBJ1-5, with D maybe TRBD1 (5 bases). V lost 4 bases and J lost 0, with 10 bases in between. The length of the CDR3 is 15 residues. Germline lookup yields CDR1 MNHNS and CDR2 SASEGT.

This clone was detected once. The rearrangement joins TRBV9 to TRBJ2-1; no firm D call. V was trimmed by 4 bases and J by 5 bases, leaving 13 bases between them. There are 14 residues in the CDR3. From germline, CDR1 is SGDLS and CDR2 YYNGEE. The CDR3 is CASSWTYGNNEQFF. Written as DNA, the CDR3 is TGTGCCAGCAGCTGGACCTACGGCAACAATGAGCAGTTCTTC.

This chain uses TRBV4-1 with TRBJ2-7, with 10 bases identical to TRBD2. The germline gives CDR1 MGHRA, CDR2 YSYEKL. There are 15 residues in the CDR3. The V gene end was trimmed by 5 bases and the J gene end by 3 bases; junction bases not matched to a gene: 7. The CDR3 DNA sequence: TGCGCCAGCAGCATCTCACTAGCGGGGTACTACGAGCAGTACTTC. The encoded protein is CASSISLAGYYEQYF.

The chain links TRBV11-2 to TRBJ2-5; 7 bases match TRBD2. With V trimmed by 5 bases and J by 1 base, 10 bases remained unmatched. Germline assignment: CDR1 SGHAT and CDR2 FQNNGV. The CDR3 length is 16 residues. Here the CDR3 DNA reads TGTGCCAGCAGCCCACGGGCGGGAGCCCTCCAAGAGACCCAGTACTTC. This encodes CASSPRAGALQETQYF.